A selection of T cell receptor beta chains follows, all from one sample in a study of CD8+CD57+ T cells in acquired aplastic anemia. TCRdb re-called the reads through MiXCR, storing one row per CDR3 protein. The sample has roughly 86,000 distinct CDR3 sequences; approximately 46% are singletons. Sequencing input: sorted CD4+, CD8+, or CD8+CD57+ T cells (not recorded which) from PBMCs. These receptors all stem from a human donor in good health, serving as a control. Both conserved end residues are trimmed from each CDR3. The order of the fields is V gene, J gene, CDR3 protein.

TRBV29-1	TRBJ2-1	SVENPDLRGGF
TRBV29-1	TRBJ2-3	SVPRSSTDTQY
TRBV9	TRBJ2-1	ASSVGVAGVNEQF
TRBV7-7	TRBJ2-1	ASSLEEGFEQF
TRBV7-2	TRBJ1-6	ASSLARSNSPLH
TRBV7-9	TRBJ2-3	ASRRATDTQY
TRBV15	TRBJ2-5	ATSRDSRGVTQY
TRBV19	TRBJ1-2	ASSMPGQTLSYYGYT
TRBV2	TRBJ2-3	ASSEGVGGQDTQY
TRBV7-8	TRBJ1-3	ASSPRGGRAGNTIY
TRBV7-9	TRBJ2-7	ASSQGSNYEQY
TRBV10-3	TRBJ2-5	AISESGGVGETQY
TRBV7-6	TRBJ2-2	ASSPAAASGDINTGELF
TRBV5-1	TRBJ1-2	ASSRGTGAYGYT